Here is one T cell receptor (beta chain) with its context. Its target is unknown. This entry is derived from a study of T-cell reconstitution after alpha-beta-depleted transplantation in children. TCRbeta library preparation incorporated unique molecular identifiers. MiXCR, applied by TCRdb to the PCR reads, yields one record per CDR3 protein. In the table there are almost 250,000 distinct CDR3 sequences, roughly a quarter of which are singletons. Overall study results and limits: As was reported, about two months after transplant, alpha-beta T cells came from several hundred expanded graft clones. Newly made T cells mostly supplied T-cell counts and diversity one year after transplant.

Trimming left V 5 bases short and J 12 bases short, with 13 bases between. The CDR3 consists of 10 residues. CDR1 and CDR2 (germline): DFQATT, SNEGSKA (reference sequence). The sample in question was PBMCs, obtained before TCRalphabeta/CD19-depleted stem cell transplant. This clonotype originated in a girl aged 2-10 years with Fanconi anemia, due to receive a stem cell transplant. The chain combines TRBV20-1 with TRBJ1-2; perhaps TRBD1 as D (5 bases). The CDR3 DNA is TGCAGTGCTTTCCTCGGGGCTAACACCTTC. This translates into CSAFLGANTF.